The 25 T cell receptor beta chains reported below all come from one sample, sequenced in a study of OX40 agonist ivuxolimab in advanced cancers. The assay was immunoSEQ multiplex PCR, and TCRdb's table has in-frame clones only and misses some. The repertoire holds 90,000 or so clones, with more than 85% as singletons. The specimen was CD4+ or CD8+ T cells sorted from blood, collected in a trial of the OX40 agonist ivuxolimab. The receptors were sampled from an adult with an advanced solid tumor such as melanoma, head and neck, liver or kidney cancer.

The chain joins TRBV27 to TRBJ2-3, with 8 nucleotides matching TRBD2. V lost 5 bases, J lost 4 bases, and 8 bases stayed unmatched. This CDR3 contains 15 residues. Germline V gene sequence: CDR1 MNHEY, CDR2 SMNVEV (reference sequence). In DNA form, the CDR3 reads TGTGCCAGCAGTCCCATCAGCGGGGGCCCAGATACGCAGTATTTT. It codes for CASSPISGGPDTQYF.

This chain connects TRBV29-1 to TRBJ1-5; D unresolved. This CDR3 spans 13 amino acids. From germline, CDR1 is SQVTM and CDR2 ANQGSEA. Trimming removed 5 bases from V and 1 base from J, with 9 bases in between. The CDR3 nucleotides read TGCAGCGTTATGACGGGGAGCAATCAGCCCCAGCATTTT. Protein sequence: CSVMTGSNQPQHF. Looking up the rest from reference TRBV29-1 and TRBJ1-5 gives the full variable domain: SAVISQKPSRDICQRGTSLTIQCQVDSQVTMMFWYRQQPGQSLTLIATANQGSEATYESGFVIDKFPISRPNLTFSTLTVSNMSPEDSSIYLCSVMTGSNQPQHFGDGTRLSIL.

The genes are TRBV6-5 and TRBJ2-6; no clear D. Germline loops: CDR1 MNHEY, CDR2 SVGAGI. The CDR3 runs to 15 residues. Deletions cut 0 bases from V and 4 bases from J, with 7 bases between. As DNA, the CDR3 is TGTGCCAGCAGTTACTCGGGGAAAGGGGCCAACGTCCTGACTTTC. It translates to CASSYSGKGANVLTF.

The V and J genes are TRBV5-6 and TRBJ1-2; D perhaps matches TRBD1 (5 bases). V was clipped by 3 bases and J by 8 bases, with 17 bases between them. There are 14 residues in the CDR3. Germline-derived CDR1 and CDR2 are SGHDT and YYEEEE. In DNA form, the CDR3 reads TGTGCCAGCAGCTCCGGGACGATCAAAGGAGGCTACACCTTC. This codes for CASSSGTIKGGYTF.

V usage is TRBV27 and J usage is TRBJ1-5; 12 positions agree with TRBD1. With V trimmed by 3 bases and J by 0 bases, 9 bases remained unmatched. This CDR3 spans 19 amino acids. Germline CDR1 MNHEY, CDR2 SMNVEV (reference sequence). CDR3 in amino acids: CASSFLGQGASFSNQPQHF. The CDR3 DNA reads TGTGCCAGCAGTTTCCTGGGACAGGGGGCTTCCTTTAGCAATCAGCCCCAGCATTTT.

The rearrangement joins TRBV5-1 to TRBJ2-7; 11 bases are a match to TRBD2. The germline V gene encodes CDR1 SGHRS and CDR2 YFSETQ. The CDR3 is 17 amino acids. Losses at the gene ends were 3 bases for V and 1 base for J; bases not matched to a gene: 9. CDR3 nucleotide sequence: TGCGCCAGCAGCTCCCGTCCCGGGACTAGCGGTTCCTACGAGCAGTACTTC. Its protein product is CASSSRPGTSGSYEQYF.

The rearrangement links TRBV29-1 to TRBJ2-7, with 8 bases aligning to TRBD1. The V segment lost 4 bases and the J segment 2 bases; nucleotides outside the gene matches: 4. Germline CDR1 SQVTM, CDR2 ANQGSEA. The CDR3 loop spans 13 amino acids. Written as DNA, the CDR3 is TGCAGCGTTGGACAGGGGCCTACCTACGAGCAGTACTTC. Translating it yields CSVGQGPTYEQYF.

This clone appeared once. This chain joins TRBV29-1 and TRBJ1-2, with a possible D match to TRBD1 (6 bases). V lost 7 bases, J lost 4 bases, and 16 bases lay in between. The CDR3 covers 13 residues. In germline, CDR1 is SQVTM, CDR2 ANQGSEA. Here the CDR3 reads CSARTDPSYGYTF. CDR3 sequence (DNA): TGCAGCGCCCGGACAGATCCCTCCTATGGCTACACCTTC.

There are a few counts of this clone. The chain recombines TRBV2 with TRBJ1-4; possible D gene TRBD1, 5 bases. Germline V lookup: CDR1 SNHLY, CDR2 FYNNEI. The CDR3 runs 16 residues. The V gene lost 3 bases and the J gene lost 7 bases, with 18 bases spanning the gap. This CDR3 reads CASSDPGERGTEKLFF. The CDR3, as DNA: TGTGCCAGCAGTGACCCCGGGGAAAGGGGAACTGAAAAACTGTTTTTT.

The CDR3 region has the DNA TGTGCCAGTACCCCTGGACAGAACAACTATGGCTACACCTTC. Amino acid sequence: CASTPGQNNYGYTF. This rearrangement joins TRBV19 to TRBJ1-2; D perhaps matches TRBD1 (6 bases). The V end lost 7 bases, the J end lost 2 bases, and 14 bases lay between the germline ends. Germline CDR1 reads LNHDA; CDR2 reads SQIVND (reference sequence). The CDR3 runs 14 residues. Together with reference TRBV19 and TRBJ1-2, the CDR3 gives the full variable domain: DGGITQSPKYLFRKEGQNVTLSCEQNLNHDAMYWYRQDPGQGLRLIYYSQIVNDFQKGDIAEGYSVSREKKESFPLTVTSAQKNPTAFYLCASTPGQNNYGYTFGSGTRLTVV.

This rearrangement joins TRBV9 to TRBJ2-3; D possibly matches TRBD1 or TRBD2 (5 bases each). The CDR3 extends over 16 amino acids. The germline gives CDR1 SGDLS, CDR2 YYNGEE. Trimming cost V 4 bases and J 2 bases, with 17 bases left between them. CDR3 sequence: CASSPLGRDHTDTQYF. CDR3 nucleotides: TGTGCCAGCAGCCCCCTGGGCCGGGACCACACAGATACGCAGTATTTT.

About this clone: One end of the junction does not line up with germline, which may come from a read error. V and J are TRBV5-8 and TRBJ2-5, with D uncertain. The germline V gene has CDR1 SGHTS and CDR2 YDEGEE. The CDR3 extends over 11 amino acids. The CDR3 is CASSRGETQYF. The CDR3 nucleotides are TGCGCCAGCAGCCGAGGAGAGACCCAGTACTTC.

The V call is TRBV27, the J call TRBJ2-5; D is possibly TRBD1 (6 bases). CDR1 MNHEY and CDR2 SMNVEV come from the germline V gene (reference sequence). Trimming cost V 5 bases and J 5 bases, with 9 bases left between them. This CDR3 comprises 12 residues. CDR3 sequence reads: CASSPQGETQYF. The CDR3 region has the DNA TGTGCCAGCAGTCCCCAGGGGGAGACCCAGTACTTC.

This clone was seen once. This rearrangement joins TRBV11-2 to TRBJ2-1, with TRBD2 matching 14 bases. The CDR3 has 16 amino acids. CDR1 and CDR2 (germline): SGHAT, FQNNGV. With 1 base clipped from V and 7 bases from J, the junction kept 3 bases outside the gene matches. The CDR3 DNA reads TGTGCCAGCAGCTTAGTTGGGACTAGCGGGAGTAATGAGCAGTTCTTC. Protein: CASSLVGTSGSNEQFF.

On this clone itself: This same CDR3 is encoded by further DNA sequences in the sample. This chain links TRBV6-6 with TRBJ2-7; D is unclear. CDR3 length: 11 amino acids. Trimming pared 0 bases from V and 10 bases from J, leaving 7 bases between. Germline loops: CDR1 MNHNY, CDR2 SVGAGI (reference sequence). The CDR3, as DNA: TGTGCCAGCAGTTACTCCAGCGAACAGTACTTC. Amino acids: CASSYSSEQYF.

This clone came up once. V is TRBV28 and J is TRBJ2-3; 7 nucleotides align to TRBD1. Germline V gene data show CDR1 as MDHEN and CDR2 as SYDVKM. This CDR3 is 16 amino acids long. With 3 bases clipped from V and 2 bases from J, the junction kept 8 bases outside the gene matches. The CDR3 sequence: CASSFSTGVPTDTQYF. The CDR3 coding sequence is TGTGCCAGCAGTTTTTCAACAGGGGTCCCCACAGATACGCAGTATTTT.

The chain recombines TRBV4-3 with TRBJ2-3; TRBD2 agrees at 10 bases. In germline, CDR1 is LGHNA, CDR2 YSLEER. The CDR3 is made up of 18 amino acids. V was pared by 1 base and J by 0 bases, with 7 bases of the junction left unmatched. The CDR3 DNA is TGCGCCAGCAGCCAAGGTAGACTAGCGGGCTCTAGCACAGATACGCAGTATTTT. Amino acid sequence: CASSQGRLAGSSTDTQYF.

The table lists this clone with a count of one. The V gene is TRBV29-1, the J gene TRBJ1-3; D unclear. This CDR3 comprises 11 residues. Trimming removed 2 bases from V and 4 bases from J, with 3 bases in between. Germline V gene data show CDR1 as SQVTM and CDR2 as ANQGSEA. The CDR3 spells CSVERGNTIYF. CDR3 bases: TGCAGCGTTGAAAGGGGAAACACCATATATTTT.

In DNA, the CDR3 is TGCAGCGTTGCCGTTCGGGGGCAGGACTACGAGCAGTACTTC. It is translated as CSVAVRGQDYEQYF. The rearrangement joins TRBV29-1 to TRBJ2-7; possibly TRBD1 or TRBD2 for D (6 bases each). CDR1 is SQVTM and CDR2 is ANQGSEA in the germline V gene. The CDR3 consists of 14 residues. Trimming left V 4 bases short and J 3 bases short, with 16 bases between.

The chain joins TRBV11-2 to TRBJ2-3; D gene uncertain. Trimming shortened V by 1 base and J by 0 bases, and 8 bases separated the two germline ends. Germline V lookup: CDR1 SGHAT, CDR2 FQNNGV. The CDR3 runs to 15 residues. The CDR3 sequence: CASSLVGVSTDTQYF. CDR3 DNA sequence: TGTGCCAGCAGCTTAGTCGGCGTTAGCACAGATACGCAGTATTTT.

The J gene is TRBJ2-7, the V gene TRBV5-1, with 8 bases fitting TRBD2. This CDR3 has 16 residues. Germline V CDR1 and CDR2: SGHRS, YFSETQ. The junction had 9 bases not matched to a gene; V was cut back by 2 bases and J by 2 bases. CDR3 coding DNA: TGCGCCAGCAGCTTTCGCGGGGGCGGGGGGACCTACGAGCAGTACTTC. This encodes CASSFRGGGGTYEQYF.

The chain has TRBV15 and TRBJ2-7; D remains ambiguous. The CDR3 loop spans 14 amino acids. Germline V gives CDR1 LNHNV, CDR2 YYDKDF (reference sequence). V lost 0 bases and J 3 bases, leaving 9 bases between the germline ends. The DNA of the CDR3 is TGTGCCACCAGCAGAGAGGGCACAAACTACGAGCAGTACTTC. Translated, it gives CATSREGTNYEQYF.

The chain has TRBV19 and TRBJ2-1, with D unresolved. From germline, CDR1 is LNHDA and CDR2 SQIVND (reference sequence). Between the trimmed V and J ends, which lost 3 bases and 2 bases, there was a span of 11 bases. The CDR3 is 15 amino acids. CDR3 loop: CASSMVALTYNEQFF. The CDR3 coding sequence is TGTGCCAGTAGTATGGTTGCACTTACCTACAATGAGCAGTTCTTC. Variable domain in full (rest from reference TRBV19 and TRBJ2-1): DGGITQSPKYLFRKEGQNVTLSCEQNLNHDAMYWYRQDPGQGLRLIYYSQIVNDFQKGDIAEGYSVSREKKESFPLTVTSAQKNPTAFYLCASSMVALTYNEQFFGPGTRLTVL.

The chain combines TRBV19 with TRBJ1-5; D not certain. Germline V gene sequence: CDR1 LNHDA, CDR2 SQIVND (reference sequence). Between the trimmed V and J ends, which lost 2 bases and 4 bases, there was a span of 9 bases. This CDR3 spans 14 amino acids. CDR3 region: CASSITETNQPQHF. The CDR3 DNA reads TGTGCCAGTAGTATAACAGAAACTAATCAGCCCCAGCATTTT.

The rearrangement joins TRBV6-5 to TRBJ1-5, with D unresolved. CDR3 size: 13 residues. The germline V gene encodes CDR1 MNHEY and CDR2 SVGAGI. V was cut by 0 bases and J by 9 bases, with 9 bases left in between. CDR3 coding DNA: TGTGCCAGCAGTTACTCCCCGGGCGGGCCCCAGCATTTT. It specifies CASSYSPGGPQHF.